Following are 17 T cell receptor beta chains from one sample sequenced in a study of neurological immune-mediated disorders. TCRdb used MiXCR to reprocess the 5' RACE reads, holding one entry per CDR3 protein. The table lists about 38,000 distinct CDR3 sequences, over 8.5% of them singletons. The time point denotes: technical triplicate 1. The source material was PBMCs. Receptors were obtained from a man in his sixties with HTLV-1-associated myelopathy (HAM/TSP).

This clonotype appeared many times. The rearrangement links TRBV4-1 to TRBJ2-1, with TRBD2 identical over 10 bases. The junction had 10 bases not matched to a gene; V was cut back by 3 bases and J by 5 bases. Germline V gene lookup returns CDR1 MGHRA and CDR2 YSYEKL. The CDR3 covers 17 residues. The CDR3 protein is CASSHQSLAGPDNEQFF. The CDR3 DNA reads TGCGCCAGCAGCCACCAGTCACTAGCGGGGCCCGACAATGAGCAGTTCTTC.

In this sample, this clonotype turned up many times. The J gene is TRBJ2-5, the V gene TRBV2; maybe TRBD1 (6 bases). The CDR3 loop spans 11 amino acids. CDR1 and CDR2 from the germline V gene are SNHLY and FYNNEI. The V and J ends lost 7 bases and 4 bases respectively, with 7 bases between them. DNA for the CDR3: TGTGCCAGCACACAGGGAGAGACCCAGTACTTC. Its translation: CASTQGETQYF.

This clonotype was seen repeatedly, ten times or more. This chain uses TRBV5-1 with TRBJ2-1; 16 bases line up with TRBD2. CDR1 and CDR2 (germline): SGHRS, YFSETQ. CDR3 length: 14 residues. The V and J ends lost 4 bases and 14 bases, in that order; junction bases with no gene match: 6. CDR3 loop: CASSPGLAGGHEFF. The CDR3 DNA reads TGCGCCAGCAGCCCGGGACTAGCGGGAGGGCACGAGTTCTTC.

The table lists this clonotype with many counts. The chain employs TRBV24-1 and TRBJ2-2, with D unresolved. The V end lost 5 bases, the J end lost 5 bases, and 2 bases lay between the germline ends. Germline V gene data show CDR1 as KGHDR and CDR2 as SFDVKD. The CDR3 is made up of 11 amino acids. The CDR3 sequence is CATSGTGELFF. The CDR3 nucleotides are TGTGCCACCAGTGGAACCGGGGAGCTGTTTTTT.

This clonotype was recorded many times. The CDR3 DNA reads TGTGCCAGCAGCCAAGGGACGGGCCTGGGCACCGGGGAGCTGTTTTTT. It yields the protein CASSQGTGLGTGELFF. V usage is TRBV7-9 and J usage is TRBJ2-2; D is perhaps TRBD1 or TRBD2 (5 bases each). Between the trimmed V and J ends, which lost 5 bases and 4 bases, there was a span of 17 bases. This CDR3 has 16 residues. Germline CDR1 reads SEHNR; CDR2 reads FQNEAQ (reference sequence).

This clonotype was counted at least ten times. The rearrangement links TRBV28 to TRBJ2-5; unclear D gene. The V end was cut by 1 base, the J end by 2 bases, with 8 bases between. Germline V gene lookup returns CDR1 MDHEN and CDR2 SYDVKM. This CDR3 is 14 amino acids long. The CDR3 sequence is CASSLYPPQETQYF. Written as DNA, the CDR3 is TGTGCCAGCAGTTTATACCCCCCACAAGAGACCCAGTACTTC.

In its sample, this clonotype was seen many times. The chain joins TRBV28 to TRBJ1-2; the D gene is possibly TRBD1 (5 bases). CDR1 and CDR2 (germline): MDHEN, SYDVKM. This CDR3 has 15 residues. V lost 2 bases and J 2 bases, leaving 12 bases between the germline ends. The CDR3 nucleotides read TGTGCCAGCAGTTTAATACAGGCGGGCAACTATGGCTACACCTTC. Residues: CASSLIQAGNYGYTF.

This clonotype was found many times. The rearrangement uses TRBV9 and TRBJ2-3; possibly TRBD2 for D (6 bases). Between the trimmed V and J ends, which lost 4 bases and 3 bases, there was a span of 21 bases. Germline V gives CDR1 SGDLS, CDR2 YYNGEE. The CDR3 loop spans 17 amino acids. CDR3 sequence: CASSTSLASRGTDTQYF. The CDR3 nucleotides read TGTGCCAGCAGCACCAGCTTAGCGTCCCGGGGGACAGATACGCAGTATTTT.

In its sample, this clonotype was seen many times. The V and J genes are TRBV28 and TRBJ1-3; 9 nucleotides agree with TRBD1. The ends lost 5 bases at V and 0 bases at J; junction bases unmatched: 11. This CDR3 is built from 18 residues. The germline CDR1 and CDR2 sequences are MDHEN and SYDVKM. In nucleotides, the CDR3 is TGTGCCAGCAGTAACCCCTTGGGACAGGGTTACTCTGGAAACACCATATATTTT. Translation gives CASSNPLGQGYSGNTIYF.

This clonotype was seen at least ten times. The rearrangement uses TRBV4-1 and TRBJ2-7; D unresolved. Deletions cut 3 bases from V and 3 bases from J, with 12 bases between. CDR1 and CDR2 (germline): MGHRA, YSYEKL. The CDR3 length is 14 residues. The CDR3 protein is CASSQVPEIYEQYF. Written as DNA, the CDR3 is TGCGCCAGCAGCCAGGTCCCTGAGATCTACGAGCAGTACTTC.

This clonotype was seen repeatedly, ten times or more. The CDR3 coding sequence is TGCAGCGCTCCGGTGGGGGGGAACACCGGGGAGCTGTTTTTT. This translates into CSAPVGGNTGELFF. The J gene is TRBJ2-2, the V gene TRBV29-1, with D perhaps matching TRBD2 (6 bases). This CDR3 spans 14 amino acids. V was shortened by 7 bases and J by 1 base, with 13 bases between the two germline ends. Per the germline V gene, CDR1 is SQVTM and CDR2 is ANQGSEA.

This clonotype was counted between two and nine times. A much bigger clone sits one base away, suggesting this may be a read error. The chain links TRBV28 to TRBJ1-1; D is uncertain. The length of the CDR3 is 11 residues. From germline, CDR1 is MDHEN and CDR2 SYDVKM. The CDR3 DNA reads as TGTGTCAGCAGCAGCCTTACTGAAGCTTTCTTT. Translated: CVSSSLTEAFF.

This clonotype was detected ten times or more. This chain joins TRBV5-1 and TRBJ2-1; D remains ambiguous. V lost 4 bases to trimming and J lost 1 base, with 12 bases between them. Germline CDR1 reads SGHRS; CDR2 reads YFSETQ. This CDR3 is built from 15 residues. The CDR3 protein is CASSMLGESYNEQFF. The CDR3 region has the DNA TGCGCCAGCAGCATGCTTGGGGAATCCTACAATGAGCAGTTCTTC.

The sample holds many counts of this clonotype. The CDR3 nucleotides are TGCGCCAGCAGCTCCGGACTAGCGGGTTCCGGGTCTGGTACGCAGTATTTT. Translation: CASSSGLAGSGSGTQYF. The V and J genes are TRBV5-1 and TRBJ2-3; 11 bases line up with TRBD2. V dropped 3 bases and J dropped 8; count of bases not matched to a gene: 14. This CDR3 contains 17 residues. Per the germline V gene, CDR1 is SGHRS and CDR2 is YFSETQ.

This clonotype was seen ten or more times. This sequence joins TRBV10-3 and TRBJ2-7; tentative D call: TRBD1 (6 bases). The germline gives CDR1 ENHRY, CDR2 SYGVKD. This CDR3 is 15 amino acids long. The V end was cut by 7 bases, the J end by 0 bases, with 16 bases between. CDR3 nucleotide sequence: TGTGCCATCACCCCAGGTTGGACAGTCTCCTACGAGCAGTACTTC. Translated, it gives CAITPGWTVSYEQYF.

This clonotype was picked up many times. V and J are TRBV9 and TRBJ1-3; D not resolved. The V end lost 4 bases, the J end lost 2 bases, and 16 bases lay between the germline ends. This CDR3 is 16 amino acids long. Looked up from germline, CDR1 is SGDLS and CDR2 is YYNGEE. In nucleotides, the CDR3 is TGTGCCAGCAGCCCCAACGGAGGGATTCCTGGAAACACCATATATTTT. It codes for CASSPNGGIPGNTIYF.

This clonotype was recorded at least ten times. This CDR3 is CASSYGGWGSPLHF. The DNA of the CDR3 is TGTGCCAGCAGTTACGGGGGATGGGGTTCACCCCTCCACTTT. The V and J genes are TRBV6-6 and TRBJ1-6, with D possibly being TRBD1 (5 bases). Germline CDR1 and CDR2: MNHNY and SVGAGI (reference sequence). This CDR3 comprises 14 residues. Trimming took off 2 bases at V and 9 bases at J, with 11 bases between the two ends.